Shown below are 18 T cell receptor beta chains from a single sample sequenced in a study of identical twins (dated by TCRdb to 2016 to 2017). Library creation used 5' RACE. For sequencing, an Illumina HiSeq 2000 was employed. In TCRdb, the public reads were trimmed at Q25 with fastp and aligned with MiXCR, with productive beta chains retained. Rows are unified per CDR3 protein, each entry keeping the most common DNA and genes. This sample lists 200,000 to 250,000 distinct CDR3 sequences; 11% to 15% were detected once. The ten largest make up 7% to 9.5% of the sample. Input material: memory (CD45RO+) T cells sorted from blood. The cell subset or site label, as the study defines it: CD45RO+ enriched T cells. Every receptor here comes from a woman in her late teens or twenties in good health.

This clonotype has just a few counts. The CDR3 DNA is TGTGCCAGCAGCAAGACAGGGAATGATGAAAAACTGTTTTTT. Encoded protein: CASSKTGNDEKLFF. The chain joins TRBV7-3 to TRBJ1-4; TRBD1 matches at 7 bases. The CDR3 length is 14 residues. The germline V gene has CDR1 SGHTA and CDR2 FQGTGA. After removal of 5 bases from V and 6 bases from J, the junction contained 6 bases not matched to a gene. Full variable domain (rest looked up from reference TRBV7-3 and TRBJ1-4): GAGVSQTPSNKVTEKGKYVELRCDPISGHTALYWYRQSLGQGPEFLIYFQGTGAADDSGLPNDRFFAVRPEGSVSTLKIQRTERGDSAVYLCASSKTGNDEKLFFGSGTQLSVL.

The chain employs TRBV7-2 and TRBJ1-2, with 7 bases fitting TRBD1. V shed 2 bases and J 6 bases; nucleotides not matched to a gene: 9. CDR1 and CDR2 (germline): SGHTA, FQGNSA. CDR3 length: 15 amino acids. CDR3 sequence: CASSLLSAGGNGYTF. The CDR3 coding sequence is TGTGCCAGCAGCTTATTATCGGCAGGGGGAAATGGCTACACCTTC.

J is TRBJ2-2 and V is TRBV5-8; 10 bases are a match to TRBD2. CDR3 size: 17 residues. Losses at the gene ends were 2 bases for V and 5 bases for J; bases not matched to a gene: 9. Germline V gene lookup returns CDR1 SGHTS and CDR2 YDEGEE. The CDR3 reads CASSFETTSGYTGELFF. The CDR3 nucleotides are TGTGCCAGCAGCTTCGAAACGACTAGCGGGTATACCGGGGAGCTGTTTTTT.

This clonotype was counted a few times. The chain combines TRBV7-2 with TRBJ2-1; no definite D call. V was trimmed by 2 bases and J by 0 bases, leaving 11 bases between them. CDR1 is SGHTA, CDR2 FQGNSA, per germline. The CDR3 contains 16 residues. CDR3 in DNA: TGTGCCAGCAGCTTACGGGCAGCGAGCTCCTACAATGAGCAGTTCTTC. Its protein product is CASSLRAASSYNEQFF.

This clonotype was seen only a few times. This chain uses TRBV20-1 with TRBJ1-1, with 7 bases identical to TRBD1. CDR3 length: 14 residues. Germline V lookup: CDR1 DFQATT, CDR2 SNEGSKA (reference sequence). The J segment lost 7 bases and the V segment lost 0 bases, leaving 8 bases of the junction unmatched. CDR3 loop: CSARDPAGGGEAFF. The CDR3 nucleotides are TGCAGTGCTAGAGATCCAGCAGGGGGAGGTGAAGCTTTCTTT.

Concerning this clonotype: Mismatch with germline at one junction end may stem from a read error. The chain recombines TRBV5-5 with TRBJ2-1; 7 bases are a match to TRBD2. This CDR3 region has 13 residues. From germline, CDR1 is SGHKS and CDR2 YYEKEE (reference sequence). CDR3 DNA: TGTGCCAGCAGCGATGGGGACTACGATGAGCAGTTCTTC. This sequence encodes CASSDGDYDEQFF. Full variable domain (rest looked up from reference TRBV5-5 and TRBJ2-1): DAGVTQSPTHLIKTRGQQVTLRCSPISGHKSVSWYQQVLGQGPQFIFQYYEKEERGRGNFPDRFSARQFPNYSSELNVNALLLGDSALYLCASSDGDYDEQFFGPGTRLTVL.

The rearrangement links TRBV5-1 to TRBJ1-1; D is possibly TRBD1 (5 bases). Germline lookup yields CDR1 SGHRS and CDR2 YFSETQ. Trimming shortened V by 0 bases and J by 0 bases, and 12 bases separated the two germline ends. The CDR3 covers 16 residues. CDR3 bases: TGCGCCAGCAGCTTGGCCCCGGGACCCATGAACACTGAAGCTTTCTTT. It codes for CASSLAPGPMNTEAFF.

The CDR3 sequence is CASSYSKGQEKAFF. In DNA form, the CDR3 reads TGTGCCAGCAGTTACTCGAAAGGACAGGAGAAAGCTTTCTTT. The V call is TRBV6-5, the J call TRBJ1-1; TRBD1 aligns across 7 bases. CDR1 and CDR2 from the germline V gene are MNHEY and SVGAGI. The CDR3 covers 14 residues. With 0 bases clipped from V and 9 bases from J, the junction kept 7 bases outside the gene matches.

This clonotype occurred a few times. The V and J genes are TRBV12-3 or TRBV12-4 and TRBJ2-5; 7 positions agree with TRBD1. CDR3 length: 14 amino acids. V was clipped by 6 bases and J by 4 bases; unmatched bases: 8. CDR3 in DNA: TGTGCCAGCAGGCCTCAAGGGGGCCGAGAGACCCAGTACTTC. Amino acid sequence: CASRPQGGRETQYF.

The sample holds a few counts of this clonotype. The J gene is TRBJ1-1, the V gene TRBV25-1; D not resolved. Trimming cost V 6 bases and J 7 bases, with 9 bases left between them. CDR3 length: 11 residues. In germline, CDR1 is MGHDK, CDR2 SYGVNS. Written as DNA, the CDR3 is TGTGCCAGCAGGAGGAATAGTGAAGCTTTCTTT. Residues: CASRRNSEAFF.

The table lists this clonotype with many counts. This chain connects TRBV7-2 to TRBJ1-3; 10 bases line up with TRBD1. The CDR3 extends over 14 amino acids. V lost 6 bases and J lost 7; bases outside the gene matches: 6. The germline V gene has CDR1 SGHTA and CDR2 FQGNSA. The DNA of the CDR3 is TGTGCCAGCAGTCCGGACAGGGGGAGGAACACCATATATTTT. Protein product: CASSPDRGRNTIYF.

This clonotype has only a few counts. The rearrangement joins TRBV7-3 to TRBJ2-5; TRBD1 agrees at 7 bases. Germline loops: CDR1 SGHTA, CDR2 FQGTGA. V was clipped by 5 bases and J by 2 bases; unmatched bases: 5. The CDR3 has 14 residues. The CDR3 spells CASSPTGQQETQYF. CDR3 sequence (DNA): TGTGCCAGCAGCCCAACGGGACAGCAAGAGACCCAGTACTTC.

This rearrangement joins TRBV4-3 to TRBJ1-2; a possible D gene is TRBD1 (5 bases). V was trimmed by 4 bases and J by 8 bases, leaving 17 bases between them. The CDR3 has 14 amino acids. Germline CDR1 reads LGHNA; CDR2 reads YSLEER. CDR3 protein: CASSRKITGRGYTF. The CDR3 nucleotides read TGCGCCAGCAGCCGGAAGATTACAGGCAGGGGCTACACCTTC.

The sample holds a few counts of this clonotype. The V gene is TRBV21-1, the J gene TRBJ2-1. TRBV21-1 is tagged as a pseudogene. The CDR3 has 17 residues. CDR3 amino acids: CASSKGQAGGPYNEQFF. CDR3 DNA sequence: TGTGCCAGCAGCAAAGGTCAGGCGGGAGGCCCCTACAATGAGCAGTTCTTC.

This clonotype was picked up a small number of times. The CDR3 coding sequence is TGTGCCATCAGTGATCCAGGGCCCACCGGGGAGCTGTTTTTT. Its translation: CAISDPGPTGELFF. V is TRBV10-3 and J is TRBJ2-2; D perhaps matches TRBD1 (5 bases). This CDR3 spans 14 amino acids. V was clipped by 3 bases and J by 4 bases, with 9 bases between them. Germline CDR1 reads ENHRY; CDR2 reads SYGVKD.

This clonotype was seen ten or more times. V and J are TRBV5-5 and TRBJ2-4; D is unresolved. The V and J ends lost 2 bases and 2 bases respectively, with 5 bases between them. CDR1 is SGHKS and CDR2 is YYEKEE in the germline V gene (reference sequence). The length of the CDR3 is 13 residues. CDR3 residues: CASSLETKNIQYF. The CDR3 DNA follows: TGTGCCAGCAGCTTAGAAACCAAAAACATTCAGTACTTC. Variable domain in full (rest from reference TRBV5-5 and TRBJ2-4): DAGVTQSPTHLIKTRGQQVTLRCSPISGHKSVSWYQQVLGQGPQFIFQYYEKEERGRGNFPDRFSARQFPNYSSELNVNALLLGDSALYLCASSLETKNIQYFGAGTRLSVL.

The CDR3 bases are TGTGCCAGCTCACCATGGGGAGAGACCCAGTACTTC. Amino acid sequence: CASSPWGETQYF. The chain links TRBV18 to TRBJ2-5; D is uncertain. V was pared by 2 bases and J by 4 bases, with 5 bases between. The CDR3 has 12 amino acids. Per the germline V gene, CDR1 is KGHSH and CDR2 is LQKENI.

The chain is built from TRBV7-2 and TRBJ2-1; D possibly corresponds to TRBD2 (5 bases). The CDR3 covers 17 residues. Germline V gene lookup returns CDR1 SGHTA and CDR2 FQGNSA. V dropped 5 bases and J dropped 1 base, with 18 bases sitting between them. The CDR3, as DNA: TGTGCCAGCAGCAGGGCGTCGCGGGCTGAATCCTACAATGAGCAGTTCTTC. Protein sequence: CASSRASRAESYNEQFF.